These 4 T cell receptor beta chains were all obtained from the same sample, sequenced in a study of blood T cell repertoires in COVID-19. Generated by immunoSEQ multiplex PCR, the TCRdb table keeps only in-frame clones and is missing some. The sample consists of 150,000 or so clones, almost 90% of them appearing once. Sequencing was done on a sample of peripheral blood. The origin of the receptors is a human donor in a cohort sampled during active COVID-19.

The chain couples TRBV7-3 to TRBJ1-1; possibly TRBD1 for D (5 bases). V was trimmed by 2 bases and J by 1 base, leaving 14 bases between them. Germline lookup yields CDR1 SGHTA and CDR2 FQGTGA. CDR3 length: 16 residues. The DNA of the CDR3 is TGTGCCAGCAGCTTAGTTGTTATAGGACAGAACACTGAAGCTTTCTTT. It codes for CASSLVVIGQNTEAFF.

This clone was picked up one time. In DNA form, the CDR3 reads TGTGCCAGCAGCCGAGCACCGGGTGGCGCCGAGCAGTACTTC. This codes for CASSRAPGGAEQYF. The chain links TRBV3-1 (or the pseudogene TRBV3-2) to TRBJ2-7; no reliable D call. The V gene lost 4 bases and the J gene lost 6 bases, with 16 bases spanning the gap. The germline V gene has CDR1 LGHDT and CDR2 YNNKEL (reference sequence). This CDR3 spans 14 amino acids.

V is TRBV9 and J is TRBJ2-5, with 7 bases lining up with TRBD1. The CDR3 extends over 15 amino acids. Losses at the gene ends were 0 bases for V and 2 bases for J; bases not matched to a gene: 4. Germline V gives CDR1 SGDLS, CDR2 YYNGEE. CDR3 nucleotides: TGTGCCAGCAGCGTAGCCCCGACAGGGCAAGAGACCCAGTACTTC. Its protein product is CASSVAPTGQETQYF. Using reference TRBV9 and TRBJ2-5 for the parts outside the CDR3, the full variable domain is DSGVTQTPKHLITATGQRVTLRCSPRSGDLSVYWYQQSLDQGLQFLIQYYNGEERAKGNILERFSAQQFPDLHSELNLSSLELGDSALYFCASSVAPTGQETQYFGPGTRLLVL.

V usage is TRBV30 and J usage is TRBJ2-7; D is perhaps TRBD1 (5 bases). The germline CDR1 and CDR2 sequences are GTSNPN and SVGIG (reference sequence). Trimming left V 1 base short and J 0 bases short, with 10 bases between. This CDR3 comprises 14 residues. The CDR3 is CAWSGPQGSYEQYF. The CDR3 DNA reads TGTGCCTGGAGTGGTCCGCAGGGCTCCTACGAGCAGTACTTC.